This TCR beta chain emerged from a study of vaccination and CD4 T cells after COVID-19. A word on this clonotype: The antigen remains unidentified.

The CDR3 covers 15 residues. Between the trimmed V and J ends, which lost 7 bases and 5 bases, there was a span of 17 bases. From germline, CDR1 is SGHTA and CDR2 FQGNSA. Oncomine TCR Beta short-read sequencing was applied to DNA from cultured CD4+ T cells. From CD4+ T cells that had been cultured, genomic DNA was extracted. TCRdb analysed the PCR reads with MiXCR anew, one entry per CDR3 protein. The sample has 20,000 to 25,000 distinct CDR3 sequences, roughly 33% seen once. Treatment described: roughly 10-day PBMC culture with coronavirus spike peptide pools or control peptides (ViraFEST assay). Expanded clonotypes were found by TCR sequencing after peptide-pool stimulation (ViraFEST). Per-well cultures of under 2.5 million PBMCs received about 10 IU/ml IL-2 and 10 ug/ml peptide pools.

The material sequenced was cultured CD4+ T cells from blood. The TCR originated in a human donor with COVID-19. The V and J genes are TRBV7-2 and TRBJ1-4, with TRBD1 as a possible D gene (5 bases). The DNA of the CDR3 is TGTGCCAGCACCAAGACAGCGGACCGCAATGAAAAACTGTTTTTT. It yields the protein CASTKTADRNEKLFF.